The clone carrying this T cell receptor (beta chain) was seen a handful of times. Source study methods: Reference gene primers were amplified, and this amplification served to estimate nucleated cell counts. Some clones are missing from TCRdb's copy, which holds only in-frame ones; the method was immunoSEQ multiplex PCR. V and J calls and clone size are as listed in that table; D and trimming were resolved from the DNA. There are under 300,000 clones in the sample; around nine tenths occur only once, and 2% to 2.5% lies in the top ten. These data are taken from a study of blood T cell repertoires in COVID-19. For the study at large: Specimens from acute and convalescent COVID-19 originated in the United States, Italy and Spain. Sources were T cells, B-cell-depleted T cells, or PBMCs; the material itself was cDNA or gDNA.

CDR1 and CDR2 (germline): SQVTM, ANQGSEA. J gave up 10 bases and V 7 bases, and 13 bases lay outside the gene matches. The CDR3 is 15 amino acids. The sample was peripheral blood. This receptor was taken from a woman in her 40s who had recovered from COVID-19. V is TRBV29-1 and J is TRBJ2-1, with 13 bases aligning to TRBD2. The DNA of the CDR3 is TGCAGCGCAGGTGGGACTAGCGGGACCCGAGGGGAGCAGTTCTTC. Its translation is CSAGGTSGTRGEQFF.